This T cell receptor beta chain came from a study of T cell changes during pregnancy in multiple sclerosis. Generated by immunoSEQ multiplex PCR, the TCRdb table keeps only in-frame clones and is missing some. The sample holds tens of thousands of clones, 92% seen once. This material consisted of peripheral blood, taken in the second trimester of pregnancy. The receptor was isolated from a female donor in good health, enrolled as a control in a pregnancy study.

Here the CDR3 reads CASHRESSYNEQFF. As DNA, the CDR3 is TGTGCCAGTCACAGGGAGTCCTCCTACAATGAGCAGTTCTTC. The rearrangement joins TRBV19 to TRBJ2-1, with D possibly being TRBD1 (6 bases). Trimming removed 8 bases at V and 0 bases at J, with 11 bases between. CDR1 and CDR2 (germline): LNHDA, SQIVND (reference sequence). The CDR3 extends over 14 amino acids. The variable domain in full, completed from reference TRBV19 and TRBJ2-1, reads DGGITQSPKYLFRKEGQNVTLSCEQNLNHDAMYWYRQDPGQGLRLIYYSQIVNDFQKGDIAEGYSVSREKKESFPLTVTSAQKNPTAFYLCASHRESSYNEQFFGPGTRLTVL.